These 14 T cell receptor beta chains originate from one sample sequenced in a study of CD8+CD57+ T cells in acquired aplastic anemia. The use of genomic DNA as template underpinned the TCR beta VDJ and CDR3 profiling. TCRdb redid the calling of the reads with MiXCR, one entry per CDR3 protein. The sample has approximately 200,000 distinct CDR3 sequences; 64% are singletons. Sequencing was performed on sorted CD4+, CD8+, or CD8+CD57+ T cells (not recorded which) from PBMCs. The receptors come from a human donor with severe aplastic anemia or a healthy control (not recorded which).

The chain is built from TRBV12-3 or TRBV12-4 and TRBJ2-5; 10 positions agree with TRBD2. CDR3 length: 17 residues. V shed 5 bases, J shed 9 bases, and the junction held 18 bases outside the gene matches. This chain's CDR3 is CASSTSPLVAGGGAQYF. The CDR3, as DNA: TGTGCCAGCAGTACATCCCCCCTGGTAGCGGGGGGAGGGGCCCAGTACTTC.

The V gene is TRBV25-1, the J gene TRBJ1-6, with D hard to call. V lost 2 bases, J lost 7 bases, and 3 bases lay in between. The CDR3 is 12 residues long. In germline, CDR1 is MGHDK, CDR2 SYGVNS. The DNA for the CDR3 is TGTGCCAGCAGTGAACCCAATTCACCCCTCCACTTT. Its protein is CASSEPNSPLHF.

The chain links TRBV7-2 to TRBJ1-6, with D unclear. This CDR3 has 13 amino acids. The V end lost 1 base, the J end lost 13 bases, and 11 bases lay between the germline ends. The germline CDR1 and CDR2 sequences are SGHTA and FQGNSA. The CDR3, as DNA: TGTGCCAGCAGCTTAGGCGGGGTGATGCCCCTCCACTTT. It yields the protein CASSLGGVMPLHF. Drawing the rest from reference TRBV7-2 and TRBJ1-6, the complete variable domain is GAGVSQSPSNKVTEKGKDVELRCDPISGHTALYWYRQSLGQGLEFLIYFQGNSAPDKSGLPSDRFSAERTGGSVSTLTIQRTQQEDSAVYLCASSLGGVMPLHFGNGTRLTVT.

This clonotype was counted between two and nine times. The gene calls are TRBV20-1 and TRBJ2-7, with 7 bases lining up with TRBD1. CDR1 DFQATT and CDR2 SNEGSKA come from the germline V gene (reference sequence). The CDR3 runs to 13 residues. Trimming cost V 4 bases and J 3 bases; bases outside gene matches: 6. The CDR3 nucleotides read TGCAGTGCTAAGGGGACAGTCCGCTACGAGCAGTACTTC. This sequence encodes CSAKGTVRYEQYF.

The rearrangement joins TRBV7-6 to TRBJ1-1, with D possibly being TRBD1 (5 bases). The germline gives CDR1 SGHVS, CDR2 FNYEAQ. The CDR3 has 12 amino acids. Trimming took 3 bases from V and 8 from J, leaving 10 bases between them. In nucleotides, the CDR3 is TGTGCCAGCAGCTTGACAGCTCTGGAAGCTTTCTTT. The encoded protein is CASSLTALEAFF.

This clonotype is a singleton in its sample. The chain is built from TRBV10-3 and TRBJ2-1; 10 positions agree with TRBD1. V lost 2 bases and J lost 7; bases outside the gene matches: 8. The CDR3 is 16 amino acids. Germline assignment: CDR1 ENHRY and CDR2 SYGVKD. CDR3 loop: CAISEGTGDRCNEQFF. The CDR3 DNA reads as TGTGCCATCAGTGAGGGGACAGGGGATCGGTGTAATGAGCAGTTCTTC.

The rearrangement uses TRBV6-2 or TRBV6-3 and TRBJ1-6, with TRBD1 matching 8 bases. This CDR3 is built from 14 residues. Germline values: CDR1 MNHEY, CDR2 SVGEGT. With 7 bases clipped from V and 8 bases from J, the junction kept 7 bases outside the gene matches. The CDR3 region is CASTIQGAHSPLHF. For the CDR3, the DNA is TGTGCCAGCACAATTCAGGGGGCGCATTCACCCCTCCACTTT.

A note on this clonotype: Being one base from a much bigger clone, this may be a read error. The conserved final phenylalanine or tryptophan is absent from the CDR3, which likely points to a read error. The chain employs TRBV5-1 and TRBJ1-1, with D possibly TRBD1 on 6 matching bases. Germline-derived CDR1 and CDR2 are SGHRS and YFSETQ. V lost 1 base, J lost 7 bases, and 14 bases lay in between. The CDR3 has 14 amino acids. The CDR3 DNA is TGCGCCAGCAGCTTGCAGGGGAGGGGAGATGAAGCTTTCTGT. It yields the protein CASSLQGRGDEAFC.

The rearrangement links TRBV20-1 to TRBJ1-5; TRBD1 agrees at 7 bases. The CDR3 length is 14 residues. Germline CDR1 and CDR2: DFQATT and SNEGSKA (reference sequence). Trimming cost V 5 bases and J 6 bases; bases outside gene matches: 10. In nucleotides, the CDR3 is TGCAGTGCTTGGACAGGTAGCGAATTTCAGCCCCAGCATTTT. This gives the protein CSAWTGSEFQPQHF.

Points on this clonotype: One end of the junction fails to match germline, which may point to a read error. V usage is TRBV15 and J usage is TRBJ2-4, with D maybe TRBD1 (6 bases). CDR3 length equals 16 residues. CDR1 and CDR2 (germline): LNHNV, YYDKDF (reference sequence). The CDR3 region has the DNA TGTGCCACCAGCGGAGACGGCAGGGGCGGCAAAAACATTCAGTACTTC. Amino acid sequence: CATSGDGRGGKNIQYF.

This clonotype was counted between two and nine times. The rearrangement links TRBV4-2 to TRBJ1-5; a weak D match, TRBD1 (5 bases). Deletions cut 1 base from V and 7 bases from J, with 14 bases between. The CDR3 covers 15 residues. Per the germline V gene, CDR1 is LGHNA and CDR2 is YNFKEQ. CDR3 sequence reads: CASSQADSPSQPQHF. The DNA of the CDR3 is TGTGCCAGCAGCCAAGCAGACAGTCCAAGCCAGCCCCAGCATTTT.

Ten or more counts support this clonotype. CDR3 loop: CASSPSNQPQHF. The CDR3 region has the DNA TGTGCCAGCAGTCCTAGCAATCAGCCCCAGCATTTT. V gene TRBV27 combines with J gene TRBJ1-5; D remains unclear. Germline lookup yields CDR1 MNHEY and CDR2 SMNVEV (reference sequence). Trimming stripped 5 bases from V and 0 bases from J, with 2 bases between. The CDR3 has 12 amino acids.

This clonotype was observed many times. The chain couples TRBV29-1 to TRBJ1-2; 9 bases are shared with TRBD1. The CDR3 sequence is 14 residues long. The trim removed 3 bases at V and 7 bases at J, leaving 9 bases unmatched. Germline loops: CDR1 SQVTM, CDR2 ANQGSEA. CDR3 DNA: TGCAGCGTTGATCCCGGGACAGGGAGTCTTGGCTACACCTTC. It translates to CSVDPGTGSLGYTF.

The chain recombines TRBV2 with TRBJ1-2; D remains ambiguous. Germline CDR1 SNHLY, CDR2 FYNNEI. Trimming stripped 2 bases from V and 4 bases from J, with 11 bases between. The CDR3 is made up of 14 amino acids. The CDR3 loop is CASSENGAGYGYTF. The CDR3 coding sequence is TGTGCCAGCAGTGAAAACGGCGCGGGCTATGGCTACACCTTC. Combining the CDR3 with reference TRBV2 and TRBJ1-2 gives the whole variable domain EPEVTQTPSHQVTQMGQEVILRCVPISNHLYFYWYRQILGQKVEFLVSFYNNEISEKSEIFDDQFSVERPDGSNFTLKIRSTKLEDSAMYFCASSENGAGYGYTFGSGTRLTVV.